This TCR beta chain was identified during a study of T cell repertoires in aging, cancer and after chemotherapy (dated by TCRdb to between 2017 and 2020). For the study in its entirety: Donors were distributed across six age groups ranging from 30 or younger to 70 or older, with at least three individuals included per group. Paired pre- and post-chemotherapy samples in the hematological group came from chronic lymphocytic leukemia patients treated with fludarabine- or bendamustine-based regimens. The complete dataset included approximately 10 million TCR reads. To examine immunoaging and T cell reconstitution after chemotherapy, the study profiled TCR beta repertoires in peripheral blood from healthy donors and cancer patients. Alongside approximately 97 healthy donors serving as a reference group, the cohort included roughly 220 cancer patients, of whom roughly 90 had hematological cancers and about 130 had solid cancers. Overall results and qualifications from the work: According to the authors, the repertoire data do not allow conclusions to be drawn about immunological memory after chemotherapy. Lymphoid organ infiltration was present in the hematological cancer patients, and this infiltration may itself impair thymic emigration or the expansion of peripheral T cells. Compared with age-matched healthy donors, untreated patients with hematological or solid cancers had significantly lower TCR diversity and higher clonality in blood. In healthy donors, the drop in TCR diversity with age came mainly from a loss of richness, whereas in cancer patients a loss of evenness also played a part. In both cancer cohorts, median generation probability rose over the chemotherapy interval, which suggests that the repertoire was reconstituted through rebound thymic output.

Rearranged TRB sequences spanning V, D and J segments were amplified by multiplex touch-down PCR using a mixed TRB-A/B primer pool. Two consecutive PCR reactions with Phusion HS II polymerase added Illumina adapters and sample indices to the amplicons. The amplicons were purified from gel with the NucleoSpin Gel and PCR Clean-up kit and then assessed with Qubit and an Agilent 2100 Bioanalyzer. Sequencing of libraries was carried out on an Illumina MiSeq in 600-cycle, single-indexed, paired-end runs. As for the authors' bioinformatics: MiXCR versions 2.12 and 3.0.5 were used to process the TRB sequences. Each unique CDR3 nucleotide sequence was treated as one clone, and only productive sequences with two or more reads were kept. The repertoire metrics were Shannon diversity, evenness, clonality (defined as one minus evenness), and alpha-parameterized diversity profiles covering alpha 0 to 5. The IGoR algorithm was used to compute generation probabilities of clones in paired pre- and post-chemotherapy samples. Starting from the raw public reads, TCRdb applied fastp trimming at Q25, assembled clones with MiXCR and retained in-frame beta chains. Records with the same CDR3 protein are collapsed into one entry carrying the most frequent genes and DNA. The authors' filters were not applied to this entry. Present in this sample are more than 1,300 distinct CDR3 sequences, roughly 50% of which were seen just once. The ten largest make up 38% of the sample.

Instead of sorted cells or RNA, genomic DNA extracted from peripheral blood served as the source for amplifying TCR beta rearrangements. Details on this clonotype: Its specific antigen is unknown. Base qualities are missing; no much larger clone stands one base away.

This TCR was recovered from a human donor with a blood cancer. The material sequenced was blood.

CDR3 region: CASSYSRQDTDTQYF. The DNA sequence follows: TGTGCCAGCAGTTACTCGAGACAGGATACAGATACGCAGTATTTT. The rearrangement joined TRBV6-6 to TRBJ2-3, with a weak D call of TRBD1 (6 bases match). Based on the germline V gene (reference sequence), the CDR1 and CDR2 sequences are MNHNY and SVGAGI. V sheds 0 bases and J sheds 3 bases, leaving 10 bases between their ends. Reading from cysteine to phenylalanine, the CDR3 counts 15 amino acids. Only CDR3 DNA is held: 45 bases, read in frame from base 1.